This paragraph covers one T cell receptor (beta chain) sequence. Its matching antigen is unknown. Time point: pre-treatment baseline. Apart from a couple of fast progressors, RECIST 1.1 response was judged 12 weeks post-infusion. There are 13 residues in the CDR3. Germline CDR1 MNHNS, CDR2 SASEGT. The V segment lost 6 bases and the J segment 1 base; nucleotides outside the gene matches: 2. This sample stems from a study of blood T cell dynamics during melanoma immunotherapy. Findings and limits, study-wide: cfDNA rearrangement score rose from T0 to W3 with disease control.

Data came from immunoSEQ multiplex PCR; TCRdb stores just in-frame clones and leaves some out. The sample has about 6,300 clones, nearly 95% seen once. The receptor was isolated from a human donor with melanoma. Sequenced material: cell-free DNA from blood, taken from a patient treated with checkpoint blockade. The chain combines TRBV6-1 with TRBJ1-1, with 7 nucleotides matching TRBD1. The CDR3 spells CASSDRANTEAFF. The CDR3, as DNA: TGTGCCAGCAGCGACAGGGCGAACACTGAAGCTTTCTTT.